The 21 T cell receptor beta chains below come from one sample, sequenced in a study of blood T cell repertoires in COVID-19. Sequencing used immunoSEQ multiplex PCR; TCRdb keeps in-frame clones, though not all of them. The sample consists of around 320,000 clones, roughly 86% of them appearing once. Material: peripheral blood. These TCRs come from a woman in her 30s with COVID-19, enrolled during active disease.

The CDR3 loop is CASSSQPFDQFSRGNRDTEAFF. The CDR3 region has the DNA TGTGCCAGCAGTAGTCAGCCCTTCGATCAATTCAGCAGGGGGAATAGGGACACTGAAGCTTTCTTT. The rearrangement uses TRBV2 and TRBJ1-1, with TRBD1 identical over 7 bases. The CDR3 length is 22 residues. With 5 bases clipped from V and 3 bases from J, the junction kept 30 bases outside the gene matches. Germline V gene data show CDR1 as SNHLY and CDR2 as FYNNEI. The variable domain in full, with the rest retrieved from reference TRBV2 and TRBJ1-1, is EPEVTQTPSHQVTQMGQEVILRCVPISNHLYFYWYRQILGQKVEFLVSFYNNEISEKSEIFDDQFSVERPDGSNFTLKIRSTKLEDSAMYFCASSSQPFDQFSRGNRDTEAFFGQGTRLTVV.

The chain employs TRBV18 and TRBJ1-6; 7 nucleotides line up with TRBD1. The CDR3 sequence is 14 residues long. CDR1 is KGHSH, CDR2 LQKENI, per germline. The ends lost 5 bases at V and 7 bases at J; junction bases unmatched: 5. DNA of the CDR3: TGTGCCAGCTCAGGGGGACAGCGGAATTCACCCCTCCACTTT. It specifies CASSGGQRNSPLHF.

V usage is TRBV19 and J usage is TRBJ2-5; 8 nucleotides agree with TRBD1. With 4 bases clipped from V and 5 bases from J, the junction kept 3 bases outside the gene matches. CDR3 length: 13 amino acids. CDR1 and CDR2 (germline): LNHDA, SQIVND (reference sequence). The CDR3 DNA reads as TGTGCCAGTAGTACACAGGGGGTGGAGACCCAGTACTTC. Translated, it gives CASSTQGVETQYF. Combining the CDR3 with reference TRBV19 and TRBJ2-5 gives the whole variable domain DGGITQSPKYLFRKEGQNVTLSCEQNLNHDAMYWYRQDPGQGLRLIYYSQIVNDFQKGDIAEGYSVSREKKESFPLTVTSAQKNPTAFYLCASSTQGVETQYFGPGTRLLVL.

Turning to this clone: Additional DNA sequences in this sample encode the identical CDR3. The J gene is TRBJ2-5, the V gene TRBV18, with D uncertain. Trimming took 0 bases from V and 5 from J, leaving 4 bases between them. The germline V gene has CDR1 KGHSH and CDR2 LQKENI. The CDR3 sequence is 12 residues long. The CDR3 protein is CASSPPQETQYF. CDR3 DNA: TGTGCCAGCTCACCACCTCAGGAGACCCAGTACTTC.

The V call is TRBV18, the J call TRBJ2-5, with TRBD1 matching 7 bases. CDR1 is KGHSH, CDR2 LQKENI, per germline. There are 13 residues in the CDR3. Trimming took 6 bases from V and 1 from J; bases not matched to a gene: 2. The CDR3: CASSGTAQETQYF. In DNA form, the CDR3 reads TGTGCCAGCTCCGGGACAGCCCAAGAGACCCAGTACTTC. Together with reference TRBV18 and TRBJ2-5, the CDR3 gives the full variable domain: NAGVMQNPRHLVRRRGQEARLRCSPMKGHSHVYWYRQLPEEGLKFMVYLQKENIIDESGMPKERFSAEFPKEGPSILRIQQVVRGDSAAYFCASSGTAQETQYFGPGTRLLVL.

This rearrangement joins TRBV5-4 to TRBJ1-1; D remains ambiguous. The length of the CDR3 is 15 residues. CDR1 and CDR2 from the germline V gene are SGHNT and YYREEE (reference sequence). Trimming pared 0 bases from V and 6 bases from J, leaving 15 bases between. CDR3 sequence (DNA): TGTGCCAGCAGCTTGGAACGGCCGGGTGCCTCTGAAGCTTTCTTT. Protein sequence: CASSLERPGASEAFF.

This clone was recorded a few times. This sequence joins TRBV27 and TRBJ2-7, with TRBD2 matching 8 bases. CDR1 MNHEY and CDR2 SMNVEV come from the germline V gene (reference sequence). J was trimmed by 0 bases and V by 2 bases; bases with no gene match: 3. The CDR3 sequence is 15 residues long. CDR3 protein: CASSLAGGASYEQYF. CDR3 in DNA: TGTGCCAGCAGTTTAGCGGGGGGCGCCTCCTACGAGCAGTACTTC.

The genes are TRBV19 and TRBJ2-1, with 10 bases that match TRBD2. The V segment lost 8 bases and the J segment 4 bases; nucleotides outside the gene matches: 5. Germline loops: CDR1 LNHDA, CDR2 SQIVND (reference sequence). The CDR3 length is 14 residues. The CDR3 DNA reads as TGTGCCAGTTGTAGCGGGGGGACTTACAATGAGCAGTTCTTC. This gives the protein CASCSGGTYNEQFF.

The rearrangement uses TRBV4-1 and TRBJ2-1; 9 nucleotides match TRBD2. The ends lost 4 bases at V and 3 bases at J; junction bases unmatched: 7. The CDR3 loop spans 16 amino acids. CDR1 and CDR2 from the germline V gene are MGHRA and YSYEKL. CDR3 sequence reads: CASSLSGGRDYNEQFF. The DNA of the CDR3 is TGCGCCAGCAGCCTTAGCGGGGGCCGGGACTACAATGAGCAGTTCTTC.

This clone came up a few times. The genes are TRBV10-3 and TRBJ2-1, with TRBD2 identical over 9 bases. Germline-derived CDR1 and CDR2 are ENHRY and SYGVKD. This CDR3 contains 20 residues. Trimming removed 0 bases from V and 0 bases from J; junction bases left unmatched: 12. CDR3 coding DNA: TGTGCCATCAGTGAGTCGAGCGGGCTAGCGGGGCCTAGCTCCTACAATGAGCAGTTCTTC. The encoded protein is CAISESSGLAGPSSYNEQFF.

The chain recombines TRBV9 with TRBJ1-6; TRBD1 is a possible D gene (5 bases). Trimming shortened V by 3 bases and J by 0 bases, and 10 bases separated the two germline ends. The CDR3 is 16 amino acids. In germline, CDR1 is SGDLS, CDR2 YYNGEE. CDR3 region: CASSETVRSYNSPLHF. CDR3 DNA: TGTGCCAGCAGCGAGACAGTTCGCTCCTATAATTCACCCCTCCACTTT.

The rearrangement uses TRBV5-1 and TRBJ2-5; D may be TRBD2 (5 bases). Per the germline V gene, CDR1 is SGHRS and CDR2 is YFSETQ. The CDR3 totals 11 residues. The V gene lost 4 bases and the J gene lost 7 bases, with 8 bases spanning the gap. This CDR3 reads CASSSGVTQYF. The DNA of the CDR3 is TGCGCCAGCAGCAGCGGCGTGACCCAGTACTTC.

The J gene is TRBJ1-6, the V gene TRBV28; no clear D. V was clipped by 7 bases and J by 10 bases, with 14 bases between them. The CDR3 runs 13 residues. From germline, CDR1 is MDHEN and CDR2 SYDVKM. CDR3 sequence (DNA): TGTGCCAGCACCCCCCCGACACGATCACCCCTCCACTTT. Translation: CASTPPTRSPLHF. Complete variable domain (other parts from reference TRBV28 and TRBJ1-6): DVKVTQSSRYLVKRTGEKVFLECVQDMDHENMFWYRQDPGLGLRLIYFSYDVKMKEKGDIPEGYSVSREKKERFSLILESASTNQTSMYLCASTPPTRSPLHFGNGTRLTVT.

The rearrangement joins TRBV6-5 to TRBJ2-7; TRBD2 aligns across 16 bases. The CDR3 spans 16 residues. V shed 2 bases, J shed 2 bases, and the junction held 0 bases outside the gene matches. Germline V lookup: CDR1 MNHEY, CDR2 SVGAGI. The CDR3 DNA reads as TGTGCCAGCAGTTACGGGACTAGCGGGGGGGCCTACGAGCAGTACTTC. It specifies CASSYGTSGGAYEQYF.

The chain combines TRBV2 with TRBJ2-1; D uncertain. Trimming pared 3 bases from V and 8 bases from J, leaving 11 bases between. The CDR3 has 13 residues. The germline V gene has CDR1 SNHLY and CDR2 FYNNEI. The CDR3 is CASSEISQDEQFF. The CDR3 nucleotides are TGTGCCAGCAGTGAGATTTCGCAGGATGAGCAGTTCTTC.

The chain carries TRBV6-5 and TRBJ1-6; D gene unclear. With 8 bases removed from V and 8 bases from J, the gap between germline ends came to 16 bases. Per the germline V gene, CDR1 is MNHEY and CDR2 is SVGAGI. The CDR3 is 14 amino acids. The CDR3 DNA reads TGTGCCAGCCGCAGAGGGTCCGGGGATTCACCCCTCCACTTT. Translating it yields CASRRGSGDSPLHF.

This clone occurred once. This chain links TRBV7-8 with TRBJ1-3, with D hard to call. This CDR3 is 15 amino acids long. V was trimmed by 5 bases and J by 4 bases, leaving 15 bases between them. Germline V gives CDR1 SGHVS, CDR2 FQNEAQ. The CDR3 region has the DNA TGTGCCAGCAGCCCAGTCCGGGTATCCGGAAACACCATATATTTT. This gives the protein CASSPVRVSGNTIYF.

The chain links TRBV15 to TRBJ2-2, with 11 bases aligning to TRBD2. Germline CDR1 and CDR2: LNHNV and YYDKDF (reference sequence). Trimming removed 1 base from V and 1 base from J; junction bases left unmatched: 5. The CDR3 covers 18 residues. The CDR3 DNA reads TGTGCCACCAGCAGAGGGGGACTAGCGGTCTTGAACACCGGGGAGCTGTTTTTT. Translated, it gives CATSRGGLAVLNTGELFF.

This chain links TRBV5-4 with TRBJ2-1; D is unclear. This CDR3 has 13 amino acids. Germline loops: CDR1 SGHNT, CDR2 YYREEE (reference sequence). Trimming pared 2 bases from V and 7 bases from J, leaving 10 bases between. CDR3 in DNA: TGTGCCAGCAGCTTTAATCAGGTAAATGAGCAGTTCTTC. Amino acid sequence: CASSFNQVNEQFF.

This chain uses TRBV7-2 with TRBJ1-2; 7 positions agree with TRBD1. In germline, CDR1 is SGHTA, CDR2 FQGNSA. Unmatched junction bases numbered 6, after V lost 3 bases and J lost 2 bases. This CDR3 contains 15 residues. In DNA form, the CDR3 reads TGTGCCAGCAGCTTTCGACAGGGACAAAACTATGGCTACACCTTC. This sequence encodes CASSFRQGQNYGYTF.

The V gene is TRBV4-1, the J gene TRBJ2-1; TRBD2 aligns across 9 bases. Per the germline V gene, CDR1 is MGHRA and CDR2 is YSYEKL. With 1 base clipped from V and 3 bases from J, the junction kept 13 bases outside the gene matches. The CDR3 spans 19 residues. In DNA, the CDR3 is TGCGCCAGCAGCCAAGGCCAGCGGGGGGCCGTACGTATCTACAATGAGCAGTTCTTC. It specifies CASSQGQRGAVRIYNEQFF.